This passage covers 20 T cell receptor beta chains from one sample sequenced in a study of identical twins. MiXCR was run by TCRdb on the 5' RACE reads, yielding one entry per CDR3 protein. The sample lists around 650,000 distinct CDR3 sequences, roughly 7.2% seen once, with 1.6% in the top ten. These same data were also listed under a study on yellow fever vaccine responses in identical twins.

The sample taken for sequencing was PBMCs. The receptors were sampled from a woman younger than 30 in good health.

The rearrangement uses TRBV9 and TRBJ2-3; no definite D call. This CDR3 comprises 15 residues. The germline V and J ends were trimmed by 0 bases and 3 bases, with 11 bases remaining between them. Germline CDR1 is SGDLS and CDR2 is YYNGEE. The CDR3 loop is CASSVASRSTDTQYF. CDR3 nucleotides: TGTGCCAGCAGCGTAGCCTCCCGGTCTACAGATACGCAGTATTTT.

The CDR3 is CSVVSGELFF. DNA of the CDR3: TGCAGCGTTGTCTCCGGGGAGCTGTTTTTT. The chain recombines TRBV29-1 with TRBJ2-2; D is unclear. CDR1 and CDR2 (germline): SQVTM, ANQGSEA. CDR3 length: 10 amino acids. The V end was cut by 4 bases, the J end by 6 bases, with 3 bases between.

This clonotype was picked up a small number of times. This chain links TRBV7-9 with TRBJ2-7, with a tentative D call TRBD2 (6 bases). The length of the CDR3 is 14 residues. Germline V gene data show CDR1 as SEHNR and CDR2 as FQNEAQ (reference sequence). Between the trimmed V and J ends, which lost 1 base and 5 bases, there was a span of 12 bases. The CDR3 DNA is TGTGCCAGCAGCTTAGGGTATGGGGAGGACGAGCAGTACTTC. It is translated as CASSLGYGEDEQYF.

The chain uses TRBV20-1 and TRBJ2-5, with 8 bases matching TRBD2. The CDR3 spans 12 residues. The V gene's germline CDR1 is DFQATT and CDR2 SNEGSKA (reference sequence). V lost 1 base to trimming and J lost 9 bases; unmatched junction nucleotides: 4. In DNA form, the CDR3 reads TGCAGTGCTAGAGTCAGCGGGGGAGCCCAGTACTTC. Residues: CSARVSGGAQYF.

This clonotype was seen repeatedly, ten times or more. This chain links TRBV7-9 with TRBJ2-1, with 9 bases fitting TRBD2. The V and J ends lost 3 bases and 12 bases, in that order; junction bases with no gene match: 6. The germline V gene has CDR1 SEHNR and CDR2 FQNEAQ (reference sequence). CDR3 length: 13 amino acids. For the CDR3, the DNA is TGTGCCAGCAGCTTCCGACTAGCGGAGGGGCAGTTCTTC. Protein product: CASSFRLAEGQFF.

This clonotype was counted between two and nine times. This chain joins TRBV20-1 and TRBJ1-1, with a tentative D call TRBD1 (5 bases). CDR1 is DFQATT, CDR2 SNEGSKA, per germline (reference sequence). The ends were cut back, 0 bases at V and 1 base at J, with 9 bases in the middle. The CDR3 is 14 residues long. The CDR3: CSARDRRGNTEAFF. In nucleotides, the CDR3 is TGCAGTGCTAGAGATAGGAGGGGGAACACTGAAGCTTTCTTT.

J is TRBJ2-5 and V is TRBV9; a weak D match, TRBD1 (6 bases). V shed 3 bases and J shed 3 bases, with 15 bases lying between them. The germline V gene has CDR1 SGDLS and CDR2 YYNGEE. This CDR3 contains 15 residues. For the CDR3, the DNA is TGTGCCAGCAGCGCTACCGGGACACCTAAAGAGACCCAGTACTTC. This sequence encodes CASSATGTPKETQYF. Supplemented by reference TRBV9 and TRBJ2-5, the full variable domain reads DSGVTQTPKHLITATGQRVTLRCSPRSGDLSVYWYQQSLDQGLQFLIQYYNGEERAKGNILERFSAQQFPDLHSELNLSSLELGDSALYFCASSATGTPKETQYFGPGTRLLVL.

This clonotype appeared a few times. The chain uses TRBV7-3 and TRBJ2-1, with TRBD2 matching 12 bases. Germline V gene data show CDR1 as SGHTA and CDR2 as FQGTGA. With 0 bases clipped from V and 7 bases from J, the junction kept 4 bases outside the gene matches. The length of the CDR3 is 16 residues. This CDR3 reads CASSLTGLAGENEQFF. As DNA, the CDR3 is TGTGCCAGCAGCTTAACGGGACTAGCGGGTGAAAATGAGCAGTTCTTC.

The chain couples TRBV7-8 to TRBJ2-5; 10 bases are shared with TRBD1. CDR1 SGHVS and CDR2 FQNEAQ come from the germline V gene. The CDR3 is 15 residues long. The V and J ends lost 4 bases and 4 bases, in that order; junction bases with no gene match: 6. CDR3 sequence: CASSWTGGGAETQYF. The CDR3 nucleotides read TGTGCCAGCAGCTGGACAGGGGGGGGGGCAGAGACCCAGTACTTC.

On this clonotype: A much bigger clone sits one base away, suggesting this may be a read error. The chain couples TRBV3-1 to TRBJ2-1; D tentatively fits TRBD1 or TRBD2 (5 bases each). Looked up from germline, CDR1 is LGHDT and CDR2 is YNNKEL (reference sequence). The CDR3 contains 18 residues. CDR3 protein: CASRQDRGRGGVGNEQFF. CDR3 bases: TGTGCCAGCAGGCAAGATCGGGGACGGGGCGGAGTTGGAAATGAGCAGTTCTTC.

Only a few counts were recorded for this clonotype. This sequence joins TRBV4-1 and TRBJ2-1, with TRBD2 matching 8 bases. Germline V gene sequence: CDR1 MGHRA, CDR2 YSYEKL. The CDR3 runs 18 residues. Germline trimming cut 4 bases from V and 6 bases from J; bases unmatched to any gene: 17. The CDR3: CASSRVKQAGEVSNEQFF. CDR3 nucleotide sequence: TGCGCCAGCAGCCGCGTCAAACAAGCGGGAGAGGTATCCAATGAGCAGTTCTTC.

This clonotype was seen a few times. Because it lacks the conserved phenylalanine or tryptophan at the end, this CDR3 is likely a read error. No DNA is shown, since the ends of the CDR3 on it are uncertain; the CDR3 is the one TCRdb lists. The rearrangement joins TRBV4-1 to TRBJ2-1; the table's D call of TRBD2 was not tested on the DNA. CDR1 and CDR2 (germline): MGHRA, YSYEKL. From its first to its last residue, the CDR3 has 15 amino acids. CDR3: CASSQLPGLAGGAQL.

This clonotype appeared a few times. The chain carries TRBV7-8 and TRBJ2-1; 8 bases match TRBD2. CDR1 and CDR2 from the germline V gene are SGHVS and FQNEAQ. CDR3 size: 15 residues. Trimming at V came to 4 bases and at J to 5 bases, leaving 7 bases not matched to a gene. In DNA, the CDR3 is TGTGCCAGCAGCTCCGGACTAGCTTCGGACAATGAGCAGTTCTTC. Encoded protein: CASSSGLASDNEQFF.

CDR3 residues: CASKGQDSYEQYF. The CDR3 DNA sequence: TGTGCCAGCAAAGGACAGGACTCCTACGAGCAGTACTTC. V is TRBV2 and J is TRBJ2-7; 7 bases match TRBD1. The CDR3 contains 13 residues. V shed 7 bases and J 0 bases; nucleotides not matched to a gene: 3. Germline V CDR1 and CDR2: SNHLY, FYNNEI.

This clonotype has at least ten counts. This chain links TRBV7-9 with TRBJ1-1; 10 bases fit TRBD1. The length of the CDR3 is 17 residues. Per the germline V gene, CDR1 is SEHNR and CDR2 is FQNEAQ (reference sequence). The junction had 9 bases not matched to a gene; V was cut back by 4 bases and J by 1 base. CDR3 protein: CASSYGTGVYKNTEAFF. The CDR3 coding sequence is TGTGCCAGCAGCTACGGGACAGGGGTTTATAAGAACACTGAAGCTTTCTTT.

The J gene is TRBJ2-5, the V gene TRBV12-5; tentative D call: TRBD2 (6 bases). This CDR3 is 14 amino acids long. Trimming pared 1 base from V and 5 bases from J, leaving 11 bases between. From germline, CDR1 is LGHNT and CDR2 FRNRAP. For the CDR3, the DNA is TGTGCTAGTGGTTTGGAGACTAGTGCGGAGACCCAGTACTTC. This encodes CASGLETSAETQYF.

The chain has TRBV18 and TRBJ2-7; maybe TRBD2 (6 bases). This CDR3 spans 14 amino acids. Between the trimmed V and J ends, which lost 3 bases and 7 bases, there was a span of 16 bases. Germline CDR1 reads KGHSH; CDR2 reads LQKENI. CDR3 coding DNA: TGTGCCAGCTCACCCGGGGACTTGGGGCGTGAGCAGTACTTC. This translates into CASSPGDLGREQYF.

This clonotype was picked up one time. The chain links TRBV6-1 to TRBJ2-7, with D maybe TRBD1 (5 bases). V was trimmed by 7 bases and J by 3 bases, leaving 13 bases between them. The CDR3 spans 13 residues. Germline V CDR1 and CDR2: MNHNS, SASEGT. DNA of the CDR3: TGTGCCAGCAAGAAGGGGCAATTCTACGAGCAGTACGTC. Encoded protein: CASKKGQFYEQYV.

This clonotype occurred a few times. The V and J genes are TRBV6-5 and TRBJ1-6; D is unresolved. The CDR3 has 15 residues. Germline V gene lookup returns CDR1 MNHEY and CDR2 SVGAGI. V was pared by 2 bases and J by 7 bases, with 12 bases between. The CDR3 sequence: CASSYDTRTNSPLHF. The CDR3 nucleotides are TGTGCCAGCAGTTACGACACCCGGACCAATTCACCCCTCCACTTT.

This clonotype occurred many times. V and J are TRBV10-3 and TRBJ2-5; D gene ambiguous. This CDR3 region has 13 residues. V gave up 1 base and J gave up 3 bases, with 6 bases separating them. The V gene's germline CDR1 is ENHRY and CDR2 SYGVKD. The DNA of the CDR3 is TGTGCCATCAGTGAGTTGACCAAAGAGACCCAGTACTTC. Translated: CAISELTKETQYF.